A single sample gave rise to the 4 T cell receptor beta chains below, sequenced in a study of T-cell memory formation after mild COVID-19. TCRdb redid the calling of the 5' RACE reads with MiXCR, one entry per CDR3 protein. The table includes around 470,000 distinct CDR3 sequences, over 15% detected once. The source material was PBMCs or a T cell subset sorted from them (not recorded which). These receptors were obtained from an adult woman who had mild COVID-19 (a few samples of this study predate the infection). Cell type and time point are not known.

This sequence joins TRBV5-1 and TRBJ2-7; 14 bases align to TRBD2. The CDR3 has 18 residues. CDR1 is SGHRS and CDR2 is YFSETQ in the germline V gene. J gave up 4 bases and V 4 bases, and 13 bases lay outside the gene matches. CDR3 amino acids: CASSMGRLAGGHSYEQYF. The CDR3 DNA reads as TGCGCCAGCAGCATGGGACGACTAGCGGGGGGGCACTCGTACGAGCAGTACTTC.

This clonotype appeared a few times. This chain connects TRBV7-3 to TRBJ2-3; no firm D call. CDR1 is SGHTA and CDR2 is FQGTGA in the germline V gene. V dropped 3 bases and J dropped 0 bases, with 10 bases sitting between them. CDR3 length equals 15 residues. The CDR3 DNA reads TGTGCCAGCAGCTTTTTGGGGTCTAGCACAGATACGCAGTATTTT. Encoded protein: CASSFLGSSTDTQYF.

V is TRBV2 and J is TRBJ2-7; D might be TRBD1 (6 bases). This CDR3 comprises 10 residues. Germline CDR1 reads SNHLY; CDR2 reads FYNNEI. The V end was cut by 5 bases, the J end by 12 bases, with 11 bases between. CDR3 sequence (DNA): TGTGCCAGCAGTAAGGGACACCCGTACGTC. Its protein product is CASSKGHPYV.

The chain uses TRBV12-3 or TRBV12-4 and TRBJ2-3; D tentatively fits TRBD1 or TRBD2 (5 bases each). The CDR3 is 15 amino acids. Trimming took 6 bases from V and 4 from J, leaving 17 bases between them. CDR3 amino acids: CASSMTEDLADTQYF. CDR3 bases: TGTGCCAGCAGCATGACAGAGGACTTAGCAGATACGCAGTATTTT.